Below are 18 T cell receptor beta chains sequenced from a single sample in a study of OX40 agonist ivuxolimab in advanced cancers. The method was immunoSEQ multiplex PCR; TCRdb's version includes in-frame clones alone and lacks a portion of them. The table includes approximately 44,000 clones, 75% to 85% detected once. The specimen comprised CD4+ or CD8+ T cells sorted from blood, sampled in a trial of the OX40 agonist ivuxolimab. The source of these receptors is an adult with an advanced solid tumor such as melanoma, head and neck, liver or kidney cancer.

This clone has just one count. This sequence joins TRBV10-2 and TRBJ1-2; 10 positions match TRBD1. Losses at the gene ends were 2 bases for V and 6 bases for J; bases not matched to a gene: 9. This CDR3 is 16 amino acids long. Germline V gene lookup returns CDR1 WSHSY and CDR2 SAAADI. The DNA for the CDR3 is TGCGCCAGCAGTGAGCCTGGGACAGGGGTAAAGGATGGCTACACCTTC. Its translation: CASSEPGTGVKDGYTF.

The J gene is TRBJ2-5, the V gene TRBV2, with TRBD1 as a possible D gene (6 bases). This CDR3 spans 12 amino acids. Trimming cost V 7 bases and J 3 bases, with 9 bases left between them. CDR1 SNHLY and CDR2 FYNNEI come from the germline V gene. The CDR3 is CASTRTEETQYF. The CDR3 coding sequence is TGTGCCAGCACCAGGACAGAAGAGACCCAGTACTTC.

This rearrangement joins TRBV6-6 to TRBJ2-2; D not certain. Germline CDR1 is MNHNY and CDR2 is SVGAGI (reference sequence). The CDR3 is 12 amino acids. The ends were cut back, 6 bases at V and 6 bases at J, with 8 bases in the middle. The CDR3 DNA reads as TGTGCCAGCAGGGACGGCGCCGGGGAGCTGTTTTTT. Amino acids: CASRDGAGELFF.

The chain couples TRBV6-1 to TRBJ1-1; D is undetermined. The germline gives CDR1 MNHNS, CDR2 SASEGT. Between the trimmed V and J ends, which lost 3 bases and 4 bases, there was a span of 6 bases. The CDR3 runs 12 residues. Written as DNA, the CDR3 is TGTGCCAGCAGTGACTACATCACTGAAGCTTTCTTT. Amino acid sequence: CASSDYITEAFF.

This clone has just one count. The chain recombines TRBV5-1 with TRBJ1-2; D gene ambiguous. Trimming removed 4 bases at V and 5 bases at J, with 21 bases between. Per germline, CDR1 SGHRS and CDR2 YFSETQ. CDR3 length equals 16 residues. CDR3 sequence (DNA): TGCGCCAGCAGCGAAACTTCCGGAGAACTCATATATGGCTACACCTTC. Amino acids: CASSETSGELIYGYTF.

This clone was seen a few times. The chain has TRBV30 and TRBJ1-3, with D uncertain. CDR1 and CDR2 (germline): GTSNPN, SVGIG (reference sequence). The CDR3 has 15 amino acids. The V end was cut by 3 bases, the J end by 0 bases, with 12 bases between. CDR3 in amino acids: CAWRKTTNSGNTIYF. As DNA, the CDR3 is TGTGCCTGGAGGAAGACTACAAACTCTGGAAACACCATATATTTT. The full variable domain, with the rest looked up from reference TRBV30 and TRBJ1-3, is SQTIHQWPATLVQPVGSPLSLECTVEGTSNPNLYWYRQAAGRGLQLLFYSVGIGQISSEVPQNLSASRPQDRQFILSSKKLLLSDSGFYLCAWRKTTNSGNTIYFGEGSWLTVV.

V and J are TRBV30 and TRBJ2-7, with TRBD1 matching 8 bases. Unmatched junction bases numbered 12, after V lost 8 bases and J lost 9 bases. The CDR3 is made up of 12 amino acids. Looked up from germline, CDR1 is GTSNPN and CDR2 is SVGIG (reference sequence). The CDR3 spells CAVTGGGSAQYF. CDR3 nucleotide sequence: TGTGCCGTCACAGGGGGTGGCTCTGCGCAGTACTTC.

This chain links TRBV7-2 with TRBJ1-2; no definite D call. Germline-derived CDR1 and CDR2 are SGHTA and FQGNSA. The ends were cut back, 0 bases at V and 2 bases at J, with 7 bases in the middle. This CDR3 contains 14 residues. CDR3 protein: CASSLAVGNYGYTF. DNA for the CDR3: TGTGCCAGCAGCTTAGCTGTGGGGAACTATGGCTACACCTTC.

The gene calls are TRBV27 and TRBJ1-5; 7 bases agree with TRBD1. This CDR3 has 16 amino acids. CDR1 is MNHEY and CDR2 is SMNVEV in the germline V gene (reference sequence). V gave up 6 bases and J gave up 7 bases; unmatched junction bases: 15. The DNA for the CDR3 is TGTGCCAGCAGCCTTCAATCGCACAGGGGTGGCCAGCCCCAGCATTTT. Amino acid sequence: CASSLQSHRGGQPQHF.

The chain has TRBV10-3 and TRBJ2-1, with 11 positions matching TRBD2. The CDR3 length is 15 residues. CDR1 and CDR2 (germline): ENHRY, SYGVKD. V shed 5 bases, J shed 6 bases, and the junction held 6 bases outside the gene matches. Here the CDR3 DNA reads TGTGCCATCAGTTTAGCGGGAGGGCCGGGCAATGAGCAGTTCTTC. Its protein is CAISLAGGPGNEQFF.

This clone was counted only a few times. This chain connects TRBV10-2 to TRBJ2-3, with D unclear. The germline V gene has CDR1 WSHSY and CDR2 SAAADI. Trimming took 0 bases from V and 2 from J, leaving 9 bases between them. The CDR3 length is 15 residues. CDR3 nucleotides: TGCGCCAGCAGTGAGTCAGGCGGTGCCACAGATACGCAGTATTTT. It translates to CASSESGGATDTQYF.

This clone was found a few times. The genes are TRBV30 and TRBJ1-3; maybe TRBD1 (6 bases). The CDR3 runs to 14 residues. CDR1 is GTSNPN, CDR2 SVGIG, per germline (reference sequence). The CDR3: CAGGQADSGNTIYF. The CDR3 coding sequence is TGTGCGGGGGGGCAGGCCGACTCTGGAAACACCATATATTTT.

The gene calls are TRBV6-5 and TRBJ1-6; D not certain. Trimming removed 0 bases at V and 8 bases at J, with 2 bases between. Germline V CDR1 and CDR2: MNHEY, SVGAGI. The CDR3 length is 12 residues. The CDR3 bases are TGTGCCAGCAGTTACTCGGATTCACCCCTCCACTTT. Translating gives CASSYSDSPLHF.

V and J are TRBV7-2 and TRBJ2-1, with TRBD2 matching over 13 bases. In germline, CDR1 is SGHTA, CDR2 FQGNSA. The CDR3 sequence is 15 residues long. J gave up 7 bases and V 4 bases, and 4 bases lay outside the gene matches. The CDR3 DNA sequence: TGTGCCAGCAGCTCCTGGACTAGCGGGAGTAATGAGCAGTTCTTC. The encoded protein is CASSSWTSGSNEQFF. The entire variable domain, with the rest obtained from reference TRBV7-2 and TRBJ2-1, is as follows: GAGVSQSPSNKVTEKGKDVELRCDPISGHTALYWYRQSLGQGLEFLIYFQGNSAPDKSGLPSDRFSAERTGGSVSTLTIQRTQQEDSAVYLCASSSWTSGSNEQFFGPGTRLTVL.

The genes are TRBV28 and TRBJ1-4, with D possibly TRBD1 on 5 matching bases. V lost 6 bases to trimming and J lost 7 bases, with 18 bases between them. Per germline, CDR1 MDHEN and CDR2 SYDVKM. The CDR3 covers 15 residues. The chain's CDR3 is CASSPPRQGSEKLFF. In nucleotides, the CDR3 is TGTGCCAGCAGCCCCCCCCGGCAGGGAAGTGAAAAACTGTTTTTT.

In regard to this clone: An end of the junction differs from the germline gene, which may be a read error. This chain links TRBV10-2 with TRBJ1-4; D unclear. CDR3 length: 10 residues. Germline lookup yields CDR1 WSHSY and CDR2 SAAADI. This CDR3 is CASRNGKLFF. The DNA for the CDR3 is TGCGCCAGCAGAAATGGAAAACTGTTTTTT.

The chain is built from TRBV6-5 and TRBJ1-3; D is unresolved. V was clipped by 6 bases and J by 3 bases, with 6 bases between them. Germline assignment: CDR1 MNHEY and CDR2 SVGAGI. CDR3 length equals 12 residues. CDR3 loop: CASSRGGNTIYF. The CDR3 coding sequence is TGTGCCAGCAGCCGCGGTGGAAACACCATATATTTT.

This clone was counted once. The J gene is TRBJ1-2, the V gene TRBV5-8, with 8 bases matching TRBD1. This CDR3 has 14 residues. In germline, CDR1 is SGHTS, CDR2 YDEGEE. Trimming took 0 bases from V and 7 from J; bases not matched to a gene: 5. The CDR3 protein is CASSLVGQARGYTF. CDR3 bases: TGTGCCAGCAGCTTGGTGGGACAGGCGCGTGGCTACACCTTC.